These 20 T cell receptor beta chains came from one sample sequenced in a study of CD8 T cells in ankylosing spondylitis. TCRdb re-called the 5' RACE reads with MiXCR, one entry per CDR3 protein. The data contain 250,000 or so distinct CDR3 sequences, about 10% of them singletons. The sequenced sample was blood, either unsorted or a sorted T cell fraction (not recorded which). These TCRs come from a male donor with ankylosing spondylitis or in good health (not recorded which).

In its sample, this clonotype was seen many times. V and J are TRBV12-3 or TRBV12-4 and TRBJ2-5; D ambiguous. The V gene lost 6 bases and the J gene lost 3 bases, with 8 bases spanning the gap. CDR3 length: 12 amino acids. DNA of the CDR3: TGTGCCAGCAGAGGAGAGAAAGAGACCCAGTACTTC. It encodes CASRGEKETQYF.

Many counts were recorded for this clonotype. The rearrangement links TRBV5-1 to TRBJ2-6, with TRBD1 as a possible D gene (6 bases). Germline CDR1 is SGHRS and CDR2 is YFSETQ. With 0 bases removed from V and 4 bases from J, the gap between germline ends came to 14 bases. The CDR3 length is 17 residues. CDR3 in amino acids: CASSLAQGWTGANVLTF. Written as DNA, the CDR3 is TGCGCCAGCAGCTTGGCTCAGGGGTGGACCGGGGCCAACGTCCTGACTTTC.

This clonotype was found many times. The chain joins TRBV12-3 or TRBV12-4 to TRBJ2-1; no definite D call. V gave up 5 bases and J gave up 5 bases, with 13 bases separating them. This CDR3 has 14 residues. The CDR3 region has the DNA TGTGCCAGCAGTCCCCCCCCTGGGAACAATGAGCAGTTCTTC. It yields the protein CASSPPPGNNEQFF.

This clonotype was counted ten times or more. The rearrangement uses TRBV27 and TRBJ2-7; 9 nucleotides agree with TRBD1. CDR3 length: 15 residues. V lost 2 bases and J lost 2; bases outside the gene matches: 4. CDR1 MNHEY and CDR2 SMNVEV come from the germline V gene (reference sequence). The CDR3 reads CASSLGTGSAYEQYF. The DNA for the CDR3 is TGTGCCAGCAGTTTAGGGACAGGGAGCGCCTACGAGCAGTACTTC.

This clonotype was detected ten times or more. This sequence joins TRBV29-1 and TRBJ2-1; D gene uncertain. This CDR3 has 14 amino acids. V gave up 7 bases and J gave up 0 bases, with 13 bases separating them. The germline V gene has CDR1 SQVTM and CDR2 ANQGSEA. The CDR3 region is CSGLSEFSYNEQFF. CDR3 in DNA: TGCAGCGGCTTGTCGGAATTCTCCTACAATGAGCAGTTCTTC.

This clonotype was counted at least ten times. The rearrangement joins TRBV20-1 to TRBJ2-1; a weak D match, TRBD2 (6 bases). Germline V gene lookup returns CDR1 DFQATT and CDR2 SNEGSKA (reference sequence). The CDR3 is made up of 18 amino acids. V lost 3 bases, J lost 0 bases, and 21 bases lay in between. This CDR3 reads CSASLAGGTLSSYNEQFF. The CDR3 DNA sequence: TGCAGTGCTAGTCTGGCAGGCGGGACTCTGAGCTCCTACAATGAGCAGTTCTTC.

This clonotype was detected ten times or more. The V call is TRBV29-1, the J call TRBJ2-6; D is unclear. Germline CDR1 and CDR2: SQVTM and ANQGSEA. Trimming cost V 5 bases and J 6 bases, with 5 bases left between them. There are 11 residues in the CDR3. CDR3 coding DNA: TGCAGCGTTAGGCAGGCCAACGTCCTGACTTTC. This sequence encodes CSVRQANVLTF.

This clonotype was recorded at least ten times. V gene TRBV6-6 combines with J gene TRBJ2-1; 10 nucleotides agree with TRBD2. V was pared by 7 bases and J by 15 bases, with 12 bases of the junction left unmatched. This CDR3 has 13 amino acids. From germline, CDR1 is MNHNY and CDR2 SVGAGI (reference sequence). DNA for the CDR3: TGTGCCAGCACTCTCTCCGGGACTAGCGAAGGGTTCTTC. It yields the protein CASTLSGTSEGFF.

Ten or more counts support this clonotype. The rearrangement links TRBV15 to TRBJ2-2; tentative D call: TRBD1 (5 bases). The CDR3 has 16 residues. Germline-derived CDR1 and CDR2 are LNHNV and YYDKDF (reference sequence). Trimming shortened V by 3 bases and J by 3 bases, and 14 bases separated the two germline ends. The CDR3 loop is CATSSASIRDTGELFF. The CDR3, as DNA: TGTGCCACCAGCAGTGCTTCCATCAGGGACACCGGGGAGCTGTTTTTT.

The CDR3 DNA sequence: TGTGCCAGCAGCAAGTACAGCGGCCCCGCCCAGGGAGTATCGGCAGATACGCAGTATTTT. Its translation is CASSKYSGPAQGVSADTQYF. The rearrangement links TRBV9 to TRBJ2-3; D is possibly TRBD1 or TRBD2 (5 bases each). The CDR3 contains 20 residues. CDR1 and CDR2 from the germline V gene are SGDLS and YYNGEE. V was pared by 4 bases and J by 4 bases, with 31 bases between.

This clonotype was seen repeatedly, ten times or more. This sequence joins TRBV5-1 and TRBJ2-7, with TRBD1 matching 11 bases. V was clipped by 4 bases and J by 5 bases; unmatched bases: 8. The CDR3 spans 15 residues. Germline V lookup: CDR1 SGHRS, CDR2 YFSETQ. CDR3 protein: CASSQSSGQGDEQYF. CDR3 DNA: TGCGCCAGCAGCCAGTCCTCGGGACAGGGGGACGAGCAGTACTTC.

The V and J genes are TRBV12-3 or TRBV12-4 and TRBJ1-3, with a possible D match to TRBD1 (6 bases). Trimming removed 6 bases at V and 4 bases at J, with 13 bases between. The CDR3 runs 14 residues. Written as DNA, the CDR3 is TGTGCCAGCAGACTACAGGGCTCAGGAAACACCATATATTTT. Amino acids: CASRLQGSGNTIYF.

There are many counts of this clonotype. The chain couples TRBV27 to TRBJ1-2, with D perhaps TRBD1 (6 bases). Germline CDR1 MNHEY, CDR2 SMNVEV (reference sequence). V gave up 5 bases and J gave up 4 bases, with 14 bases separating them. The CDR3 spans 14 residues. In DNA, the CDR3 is TGTGCCAGCAGTCCAAGCGGGACACTCTATGGCTACACCTTC. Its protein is CASSPSGTLYGYTF.

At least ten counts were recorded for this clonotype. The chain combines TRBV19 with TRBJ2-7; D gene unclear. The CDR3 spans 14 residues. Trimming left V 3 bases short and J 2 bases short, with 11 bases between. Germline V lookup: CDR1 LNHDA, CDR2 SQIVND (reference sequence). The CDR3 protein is CASSIRTLPYEQYF. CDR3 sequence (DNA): TGTGCCAGTAGTATTAGGACCCTTCCCTACGAGCAGTACTTC.

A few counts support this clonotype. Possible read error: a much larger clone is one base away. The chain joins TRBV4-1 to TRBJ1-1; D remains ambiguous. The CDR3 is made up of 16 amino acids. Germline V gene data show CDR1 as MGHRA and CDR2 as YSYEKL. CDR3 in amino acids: CANSRGQVGLNTEAFF. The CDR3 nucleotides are TGCGCCAACAGCCGAGGCCAGGTGGGCCTGAACACTGAAGCTTTCTTT.

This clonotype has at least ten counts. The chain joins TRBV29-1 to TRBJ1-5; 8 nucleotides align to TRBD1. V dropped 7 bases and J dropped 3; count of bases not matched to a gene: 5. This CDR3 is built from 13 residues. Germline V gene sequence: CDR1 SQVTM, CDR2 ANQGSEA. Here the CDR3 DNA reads TGCAGCGCCATGACAGGGGTCAATCAGCCCCAGCATTTT. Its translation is CSAMTGVNQPQHF. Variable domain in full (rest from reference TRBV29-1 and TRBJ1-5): SAVISQKPSRDICQRGTSLTIQCQVDSQVTMMFWYRQQPGQSLTLIATANQGSEATYESGFVIDKFPISRPNLTFSTLTVSNMSPEDSSIYLCSAMTGVNQPQHFGDGTRLSIL.

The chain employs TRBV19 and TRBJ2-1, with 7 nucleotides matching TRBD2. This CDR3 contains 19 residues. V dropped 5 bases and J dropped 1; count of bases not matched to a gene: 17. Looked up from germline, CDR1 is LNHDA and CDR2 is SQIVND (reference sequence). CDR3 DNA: TGTGCCAGTAGTGCCGGGACTTGCGGGAGCCAAGGGTCCTACAATGAGCAGTTCTTC. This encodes CASSAGTCGSQGSYNEQFF.

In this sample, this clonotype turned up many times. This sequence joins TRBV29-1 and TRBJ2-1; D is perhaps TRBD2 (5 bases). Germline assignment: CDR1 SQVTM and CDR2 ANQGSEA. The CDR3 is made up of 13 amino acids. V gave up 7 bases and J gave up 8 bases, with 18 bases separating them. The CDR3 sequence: CSASRGPNDEQFF. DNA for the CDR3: TGCAGCGCCTCTAGAGGGCCGAACGATGAGCAGTTCTTC.

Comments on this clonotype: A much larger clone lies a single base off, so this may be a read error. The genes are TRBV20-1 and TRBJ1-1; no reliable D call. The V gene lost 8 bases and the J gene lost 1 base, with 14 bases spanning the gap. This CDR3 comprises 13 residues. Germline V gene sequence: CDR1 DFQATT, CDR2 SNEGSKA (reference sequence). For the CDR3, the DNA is TGCAGTACCACCGGACGGGAGAACACTGAAGCTTTCTTT. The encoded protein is CSTTGRENTEAFF.

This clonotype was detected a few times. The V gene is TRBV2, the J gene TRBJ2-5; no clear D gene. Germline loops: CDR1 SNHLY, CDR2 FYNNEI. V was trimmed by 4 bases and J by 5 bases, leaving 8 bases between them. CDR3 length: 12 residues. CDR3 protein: CASSVVGETQYF. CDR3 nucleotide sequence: TGTGCCAGCAGTGTTGTCGGTGAGACCCAGTACTTC.